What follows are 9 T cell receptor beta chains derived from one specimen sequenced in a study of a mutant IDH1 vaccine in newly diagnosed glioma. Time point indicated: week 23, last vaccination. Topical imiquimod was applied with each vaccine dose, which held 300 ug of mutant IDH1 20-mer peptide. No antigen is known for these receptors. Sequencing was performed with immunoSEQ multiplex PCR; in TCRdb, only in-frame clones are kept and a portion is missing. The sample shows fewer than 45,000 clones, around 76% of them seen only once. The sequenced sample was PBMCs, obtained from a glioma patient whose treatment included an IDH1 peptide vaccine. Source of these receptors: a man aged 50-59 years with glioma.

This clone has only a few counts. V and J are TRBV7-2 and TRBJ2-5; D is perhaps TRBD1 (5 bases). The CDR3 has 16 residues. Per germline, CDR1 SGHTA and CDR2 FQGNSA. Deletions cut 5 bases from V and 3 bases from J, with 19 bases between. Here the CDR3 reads CASSLSSLLTEETQYF. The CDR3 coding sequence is TGTGCCAGCAGCCTGAGTTCCCTGTTGACAGAAGAGACCCAGTACTTC.

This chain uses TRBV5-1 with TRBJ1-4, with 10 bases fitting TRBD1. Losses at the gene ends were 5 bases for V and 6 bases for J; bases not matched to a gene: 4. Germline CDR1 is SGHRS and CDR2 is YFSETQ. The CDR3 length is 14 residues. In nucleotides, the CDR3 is TGCGCCAGCAGACCCGGGACAGGGGATGAAAAACTGTTTTTT. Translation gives CASRPGTGDEKLFF.

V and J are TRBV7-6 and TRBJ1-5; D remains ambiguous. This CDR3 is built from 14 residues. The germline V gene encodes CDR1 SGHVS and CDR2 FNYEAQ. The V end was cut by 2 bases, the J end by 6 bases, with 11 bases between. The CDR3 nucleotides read TGTGCCAGCAGCTTAATGGGGTCGGGTCAGCCCCAGCATTTT. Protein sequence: CASSLMGSGQPQHF.

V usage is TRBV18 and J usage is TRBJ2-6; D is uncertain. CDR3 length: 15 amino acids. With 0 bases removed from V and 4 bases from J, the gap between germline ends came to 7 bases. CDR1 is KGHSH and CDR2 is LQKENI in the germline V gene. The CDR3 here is CASSPPRTGANVLTF. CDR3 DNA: TGTGCCAGCTCACCACCGAGGACCGGGGCCAACGTCCTGACTTTC.

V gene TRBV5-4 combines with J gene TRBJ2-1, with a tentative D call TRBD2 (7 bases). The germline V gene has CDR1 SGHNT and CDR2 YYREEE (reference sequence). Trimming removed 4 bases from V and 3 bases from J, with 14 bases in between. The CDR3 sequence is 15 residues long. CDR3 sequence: CASSPREGGYNEQFF. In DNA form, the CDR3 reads TGTGCCAGCAGCCCCAGGGAGGGGGGCTACAATGAGCAGTTCTTC.

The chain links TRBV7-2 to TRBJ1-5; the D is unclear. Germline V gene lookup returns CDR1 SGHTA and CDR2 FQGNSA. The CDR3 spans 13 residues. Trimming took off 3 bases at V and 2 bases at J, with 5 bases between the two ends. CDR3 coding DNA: TGTGCCAGCAGCTTGAGCGGCAATCAGCCCCAGCATTTT. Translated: CASSLSGNQPQHF.

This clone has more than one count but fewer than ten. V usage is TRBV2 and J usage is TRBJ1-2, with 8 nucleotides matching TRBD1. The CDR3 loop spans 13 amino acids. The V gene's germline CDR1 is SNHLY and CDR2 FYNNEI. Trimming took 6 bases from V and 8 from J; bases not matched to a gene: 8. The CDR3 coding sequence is TGTGCCAGCAGGGGGGACAGGTTGGGAGGCTACACCTTC. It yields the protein CASRGDRLGGYTF.

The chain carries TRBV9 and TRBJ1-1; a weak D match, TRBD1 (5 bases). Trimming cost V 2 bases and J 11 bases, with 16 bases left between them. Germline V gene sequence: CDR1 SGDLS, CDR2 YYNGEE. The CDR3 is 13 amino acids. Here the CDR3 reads CASSVERAGYAFF. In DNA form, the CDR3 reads TGTGCCAGCAGCGTCGAGAGGGCAGGGTACGCTTTCTTT.

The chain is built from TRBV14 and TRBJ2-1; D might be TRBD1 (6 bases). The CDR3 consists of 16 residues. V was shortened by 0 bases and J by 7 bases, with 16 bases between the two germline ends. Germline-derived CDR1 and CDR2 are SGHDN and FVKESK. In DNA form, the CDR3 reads TGTGCCAGCAGCCAAGAGAGGGGGAAGGGAGAAAATGAGCAGTTCTTC. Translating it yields CASSQERGKGENEQFF. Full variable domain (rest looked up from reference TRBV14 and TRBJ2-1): EAGVTQFPSHSVIEKGQTVTLRCDPISGHDNLYWYRRVMGKEIKFLLHFVKESKQDESGMPNNRFLAERTGGTYSTLKVQPAELEDSGVYFCASSQERGKGENEQFFGPGTRLTVL.